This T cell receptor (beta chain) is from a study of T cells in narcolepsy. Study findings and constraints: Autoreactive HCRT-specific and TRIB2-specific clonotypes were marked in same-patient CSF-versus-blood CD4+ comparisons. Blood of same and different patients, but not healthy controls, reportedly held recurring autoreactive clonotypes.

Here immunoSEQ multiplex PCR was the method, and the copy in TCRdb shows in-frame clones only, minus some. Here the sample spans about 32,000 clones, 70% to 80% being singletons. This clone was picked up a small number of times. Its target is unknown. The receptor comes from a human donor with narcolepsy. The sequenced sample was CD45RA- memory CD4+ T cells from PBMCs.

DNA of the CDR3: TGTGCCAGCAGTGACTCGGACAAGAACACTGAAGCTTTCTTT. It specifies CASSDSDKNTEAFF. The chain couples TRBV6-4 to TRBJ1-1; D is possibly TRBD1 (5 bases). CDR1 is MRHNA and CDR2 is SNTAGT in the germline V gene. Trimming left V 0 bases short and J 1 base short, with 6 bases between. The CDR3 covers 14 residues.